The source of this TCR beta chain is a study of blood T cells in healthy people across ages. Sample-barcoded 5' priming and a J-beta primer mix drove a second PCR of about 6 to 11 cycles. One entry per CDR3 protein results from TCRdb running MiXCR on the 5' RACE reads. The data contain hundreds of thousands of distinct CDR3 sequences, 35% to 50% of them singletons. This TCR was sampled from a man older than 75 in good health. Specimen: blood.

The CDR3 DNA is TGTGCCAGTAGTGGTCGAGTAGCGGGAGGGTACAATGAGCAGTTCTTC. Encoded protein: CASSGRVAGGYNEQFF. This chain joins TRBV19 and TRBJ2-1, with 11 bases fitting TRBD2. Trimming at V came to 5 bases and at J to 4 bases, leaving 7 bases not matched to a gene. CDR1 and CDR2 (germline): LNHDA, SQIVND (reference sequence). The CDR3 spans 16 residues.